These 22 T cell receptor beta chains share one sample of origin, sequenced in a study of beta chain features in type 1 diabetes. Every isolated RNA sample was fully reverse transcribed, so sequencing captured expressed TCRB transcripts. Produced via immunoSEQ multiplex PCR; TCRdb's table is partial and in-frame only. The sample gives 130,000 to 150,000 clones, about 8.7% of which show up once; approximately 0.68% is in the top ten. Sequencing was carried out using central memory CD4+ T cells from blood. These receptors all come from a young man in good health.

This rearrangement joins TRBV11-2 to TRBJ2-1; no reliable D call. The V gene's germline CDR1 is SGHAT and CDR2 FQNNGV. V lost 0 bases and J 0 bases, leaving 9 bases between the germline ends. The CDR3 sequence is 16 residues long. CDR3 DNA: TGTGCCAGCAGCTTAGATAAAGCAAGCTCCTACAATGAGCAGTTCTTC. Its protein product is CASSLDKASSYNEQFF.

There are a few counts of this clone. The chain carries TRBV18 and TRBJ1-5, with unresolved D. Trimming took 3 bases from V and 11 from J, leaving 14 bases between them. The CDR3 covers 13 residues. Germline-derived CDR1 and CDR2 are KGHSH and LQKENI. This CDR3 reads CASSPTGSQTQHF. Here the CDR3 DNA reads TGTGCCAGCTCACCGACCGGGTCCCAGACCCAGCATTTT.

V gene TRBV6-1 combines with J gene TRBJ2-1, with 10 bases identical to TRBD2. Per the germline V gene, CDR1 is MNHNS and CDR2 is SASEGT. The J segment lost 4 bases and the V segment lost 2 bases, leaving 5 bases of the junction unmatched. The CDR3 length is 16 residues. CDR3 DNA sequence: TGTGCCAGCAGTGAATTAACTAGCGGGGCTTACAATGAGCAGTTCTTC. It specifies CASSELTSGAYNEQFF.

The rearrangement links TRBV6-5 to TRBJ2-2, with no clear D. Trimming shortened V by 1 base and J by 4 bases, and 7 bases separated the two germline ends. Germline values: CDR1 MNHEY, CDR2 SVGAGI. The CDR3 loop spans 14 amino acids. CDR3 residues: CASSYFYSTGELFF. The DNA for the CDR3 is TGTGCCAGCAGTTACTTTTACAGCACCGGGGAGCTGTTTTTT.

This clone was counted only a few times. The J gene is TRBJ2-5, the V gene TRBV2; TRBD1 agrees at 9 bases. Germline V gene data show CDR1 as SNHLY and CDR2 as FYNNEI. The V gene end was trimmed by 5 bases and the J gene end by 2 bases; junction bases not matched to a gene: 9. This CDR3 is built from 16 residues. CDR3 sequence (DNA): TGTGCCAGCAGTTCACAGGGGGCAATAAAACAAGAGACCCAGTACTTC. Protein sequence: CASSSQGAIKQETQYF.

This clone was detected a few times. This rearrangement joins TRBV5-1 to TRBJ2-1; possibly TRBD2 for D (5 bases). Per the germline V gene, CDR1 is SGHRS and CDR2 is YFSETQ. This CDR3 has 15 residues. V shed 3 bases and J shed 4 bases, with 14 bases lying between them. The CDR3 loop reads CASSSAPGLYNEQFF. Written as DNA, the CDR3 is TGCGCCAGCAGCTCTGCACCGGGATTATACAATGAGCAGTTCTTC.

The V and J genes are TRBV10-1 and TRBJ2-7; 7 bases agree with TRBD1. The CDR3 covers 14 residues. V shed 6 bases and J 4 bases; nucleotides not matched to a gene: 9. CDR1 is WNHNN and CDR2 is SYGVQD in the germline V gene (reference sequence). CDR3 residues: CASSPGQSFYEQYF. The CDR3 coding sequence is TGCGCCAGCAGCCCGGGACAGAGTTTTTACGAGCAGTACTTC.

V usage is TRBV2 and J usage is TRBJ2-7; the D is unclear. Trimming pared 6 bases from V and 2 bases from J, leaving 8 bases between. The CDR3 length is 12 residues. The germline V gene has CDR1 SNHLY and CDR2 FYNNEI. The CDR3: CASSRNTYEQYF. CDR3 sequence (DNA): TGTGCCAGCAGCCGTAATACCTACGAGCAGTACTTC.

The V and J genes are TRBV4-3 and TRBJ2-4; the D gene is possibly TRBD2 (6 bases). CDR3 size: 15 residues. The germline gives CDR1 LGHNA, CDR2 YSLEER. The V end lost 0 bases, the J end lost 11 bases, and 17 bases lay between the germline ends. The CDR3 loop reads CASSQDWGLATFQYF. The DNA of the CDR3 is TGCGCCAGCAGCCAAGATTGGGGACTCGCTACTTTTCAGTACTTC.

The V and J genes are TRBV11-3 and TRBJ2-3, with 8 bases fitting TRBD1. V shed 4 bases, J shed 1 base, and the junction held 7 bases outside the gene matches. Germline-derived CDR1 and CDR2 are SGHNT and YENEEA. The CDR3 sequence is 16 residues long. CDR3 residues: CASSSGQGPGTDTQYF. The CDR3 DNA is TGTGCCAGCAGCTCAGGACAGGGTCCGGGCACAGATACGCAGTATTTT.

This clone was counted only a few times. The CDR3 bases are TGTGCCAGCAGACCCGACAGGGTGAACGGGGAGCTGTTTTTT. Translated, it gives CASRPDRVNGELFF. This chain uses TRBV6-4 with TRBJ2-2; 7 positions agree with TRBD1. Germline values: CDR1 MRHNA, CDR2 SNTAGT. V trimming: 6 bases; J trimming: 7 bases; junction bases outside the gene matches: 8. This CDR3 contains 14 residues.

The genes are TRBV27 and TRBJ1-1, with 9 bases that match TRBD1. V lost 5 bases to trimming and J lost 6 bases; unmatched junction nucleotides: 16. This CDR3 has 17 amino acids. Germline CDR1 and CDR2: MNHEY and SMNVEV (reference sequence). The DNA for the CDR3 is TGTGCCAGCAGTCCTCTCCCCCCCCGGACAGGGGCAGCTGAAGCTTTCTTT. Encoded protein: CASSPLPPRTGAAEAFF.

This rearrangement joins TRBV7-2 to TRBJ2-2; D is possibly TRBD2 (6 bases). V lost 2 bases, J lost 6 bases, and 7 bases lay in between. Per germline, CDR1 SGHTA and CDR2 FQGNSA. The CDR3 runs 13 residues. The CDR3 reads CASSLTGAGELFF. The CDR3 nucleotides are TGTGCCAGCAGCTTAACGGGGGCCGGGGAGCTGTTTTTT.

This clone was observed a single time. The CDR3 bases are TGTGCCAGCAGCCAGAGGGGGCGCCGAGCTTTCTTT. Its translation is CASSQRGRRAFF. This chain uses TRBV6-5 with TRBJ1-1; 7 bases fit TRBD1. Germline lookup yields CDR1 MNHEY and CDR2 SVGAGI. The CDR3 has 12 amino acids. J gave up 10 bases and V 6 bases, and 8 bases lay outside the gene matches.

This rearrangement joins TRBV6-1 to TRBJ2-3; a possible D gene is TRBD2 (6 bases). The germline V gene has CDR1 MNHNS and CDR2 SASEGT. The CDR3 extends over 16 amino acids. V gave up 2 bases and J gave up 0 bases, with 12 bases separating them. The CDR3 nucleotides read TGTGCCAGCAGTGAACGGGGGAGGTATAGCACAGATACGCAGTATTTT. Its translation is CASSERGRYSTDTQYF.

The sample holds a few counts of this clone. The chain joins TRBV6-1 to TRBJ1-1, with D uncertain. Germline V gene sequence: CDR1 MNHNS, CDR2 SASEGT. The CDR3 totals 13 residues. Trimming pared 6 bases from V and 2 bases from J, leaving 10 bases between. The CDR3 coding sequence is TGTGCCAGCAGAGTCCAGGCTAACACTGAAGCTTTCTTT. Residues: CASRVQANTEAFF.

This clone occurred a few times. V is TRBV19 and J is TRBJ2-7; D gene uncertain. The CDR3 loop spans 15 amino acids. Trimming took 2 bases from V and 0 from J, leaving 11 bases between them. Germline V gene data show CDR1 as LNHDA and CDR2 as SQIVND (reference sequence). The CDR3 coding sequence is TGTGCCAGTAGTATAATAGTGAGTTCCTCCTACGAGCAGTACTTC. As protein: CASSIIVSSSYEQYF.

In its sample, this clone was seen a few times. The rearrangement links TRBV30 to TRBJ1-6, with D possibly being TRBD1 (6 bases). Germline CDR1 is GTSNPN and CDR2 is SVGIG (reference sequence). There are 14 residues in the CDR3. The V end lost 2 bases, the J end lost 5 bases, and 10 bases lay between the germline ends. The CDR3: CAWSTDRNNSPLHF. The DNA for the CDR3 is TGTGCCTGGAGTACGGACAGAAATAATTCACCCCTCCACTTT.

V and J are TRBV4-3 and TRBJ2-3, with D unresolved. In germline, CDR1 is LGHNA, CDR2 YSLEER. The CDR3 has 15 amino acids. V gave up 0 bases and J gave up 6 bases, with 13 bases separating them. The CDR3 is CASSQDPLGEDTQYF. CDR3 coding DNA: TGCGCCAGCAGCCAAGATCCCCTAGGAGAGGATACGCAGTATTTT.

The chain is built from TRBV28 and TRBJ1-4; 8 positions match TRBD1. Per germline, CDR1 MDHEN and CDR2 SYDVKM. The length of the CDR3 is 12 residues. V lost 8 bases, J lost 6 bases, and 2 bases stayed unmatched. CDR3 loop: CASETGDEKLFF. For the CDR3, the DNA is TGTGCCAGCGAGACAGGGGATGAAAAACTGTTTTTT.

The table lists this clone with a few counts. The rearrangement links TRBV7-3 to TRBJ2-5; TRBD1 matches 7 bases. Germline CDR1 reads SGHTA; CDR2 reads FQGTGA. CDR3 size: 13 residues. The V gene end was trimmed by 4 bases and the J gene end by 1 base; junction bases not matched to a gene: 0. This chain's CDR3 is CASSWDSQETQYF. CDR3 nucleotide sequence: TGTGCCAGCAGCTGGGACAGCCAAGAGACCCAGTACTTC.

The chain is built from TRBV10-3 and TRBJ1-1; 11 nucleotides match TRBD1. The V segment lost 6 bases and the J segment 0 bases; nucleotides outside the gene matches: 0. Germline V CDR1 and CDR2: ENHRY, SYGVKD. This CDR3 region has 14 residues. CDR3 residues: CAIRDRGLNTEAFF. Written as DNA, the CDR3 is TGTGCCATCAGGGACAGGGGGCTGAACACTGAAGCTTTCTTT.